These 3 T cell receptor beta chains originate from one sample sequenced in a study of shared T cell receptors in the human thymus. Libraries were prepared by immunoSEQ multiplex PCR; TCRdb keeps only in-frame clonotypes and omits some of them. This table holds about 660,000 clones, over 75% found once. Separately, the same data were catalogued under a study of human thymus T cells.

What was sequenced was thymocytes. The origin of the receptors is a boy in the first two years of life with a congenital heart defect.

Only one count was recorded for this clone. The chain couples TRBV7-2 to TRBJ1-3; D not resolved. The CDR3 loop spans 14 amino acids. The germline CDR1 and CDR2 sequences are SGHTA and FQGNSA. V was shortened by 5 bases and J by 4 bases, with 12 bases between the two germline ends. CDR3 nucleotide sequence: TGTGCCAGCAGCCCCTCCGGTCCCGGAAACACCATATATTTT. Translating gives CASSPSGPGNTIYF.

This clone appeared a single time. The chain recombines TRBV5-6 with TRBJ2-4, with 9 bases identical to TRBD1. The CDR3 has 17 residues. V dropped 4 bases and J dropped 6; count of bases not matched to a gene: 14. Germline assignment: CDR1 SGHDT and CDR2 YYEEEE. The CDR3 sequence is CASSLNRGRRGLNIQYF. In nucleotides, the CDR3 is TGTGCCAGCAGCCTCAACAGGGGGCGGAGGGGATTAAACATTCAGTACTTC.

With respect to this clone: Other DNA sequences in the sample encode the same CDR3. The gene calls are TRBV5-6 and TRBJ1-6, with no clear D. CDR1 and CDR2 from the germline V gene are SGHDT and YYEEEE. V lost 0 bases, J lost 7 bases, and 5 bases lay in between. The CDR3 length is 13 residues. CDR3 coding DNA: TGTGCCAGCAGCTTGGACACAAATTCACCCCTCCACTTT. This translates into CASSLDTNSPLHF.